Described below is a single T cell receptor beta chain sequence and its context. Its specificity is unknown. A read error may produce the germline difference seen at one junction end. cDNA specific to TCR beta was made from around 470 ng of total RNA, with a constant-region primer employed for priming. Slightly modified ARM-PCR, run as three nested multiplex PCR rounds, produced the TCR beta libraries. TRBV1-TRBV30 forward primers paired with a C-beta reverse primer drove the first two PCR rounds, about 10 cycles each. Via MiXCR, TCRdb re-called the multiplex PCR reads, giving one row per CDR3 protein. The sample consists of around 330,000 distinct CDR3 sequences, over 55% of them appearing once. This sample was taken from a study of tumor-infiltrating lymphocytes in primary liver carcinoma. Study at large: Patients had primary liver carcinoma treated by surgical resection. Every sample contained roughly 3.65 to 8 million productive TCRbeta reads, and these numbers were similar from one tissue type to another.

Whole-study findings and limits: Reduced overlap was seen in tumor-adjacent and tumor-blood pairs versus tumor region pairs. Tumor top-250-clone fraction significantly exceeded that of blood (p = 0.039).

In addition to blood RNA drawn from unsorted whole blood, germline DNA was extracted. There are 14 residues in the CDR3. The germline V gene encodes CDR1 SGHAT and CDR2 FQNNGV. The sample taken for sequencing was peripheral blood. The TCR comes from a man in his forties with primary liver carcinoma and hepatitis B virus infection. The J gene is TRBJ2-7, the V gene TRBV11-2, with D unresolved. In DNA form, the CDR3 reads TGTGCCAGTAGCTTAGATCACCTGGTTGGCGAGCGGTACTTC. This sequence encodes CASSLDHLVGERYF.